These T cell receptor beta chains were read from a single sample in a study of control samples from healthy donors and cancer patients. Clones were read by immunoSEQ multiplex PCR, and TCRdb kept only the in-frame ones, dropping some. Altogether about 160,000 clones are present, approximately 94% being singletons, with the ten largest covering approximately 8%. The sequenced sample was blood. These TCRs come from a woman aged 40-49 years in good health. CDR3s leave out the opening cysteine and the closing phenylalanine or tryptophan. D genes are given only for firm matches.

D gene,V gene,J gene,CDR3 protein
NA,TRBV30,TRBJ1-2,AWRAHGGDYGYT
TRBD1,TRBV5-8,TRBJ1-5,ASRNPSDRDNQPQH
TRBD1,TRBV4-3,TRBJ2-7,ASSQARGQGSYEQY
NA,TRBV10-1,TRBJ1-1,ASSEYRRNTEAF
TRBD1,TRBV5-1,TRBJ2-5,ASSSYRGSQETQY
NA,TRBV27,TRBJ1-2,ASSLSATRAVYGYT
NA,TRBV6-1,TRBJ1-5,ASSERVRAGSNQPQH
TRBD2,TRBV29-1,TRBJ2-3,SATSGSTDTQY
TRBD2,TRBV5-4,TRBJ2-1,ASSLVGTSGLNEQF
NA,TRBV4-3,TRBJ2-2,ASSQLTNTGELF
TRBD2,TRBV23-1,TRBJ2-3,ASSQRNRGEGSLDTQY
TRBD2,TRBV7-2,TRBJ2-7,ASGTSGIYEQY
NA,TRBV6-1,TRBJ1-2,ASSEAVFGGYT
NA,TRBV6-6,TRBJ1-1,ASSYSLVNTEAF
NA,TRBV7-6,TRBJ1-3,ASSLVKERPGLSGNTIY
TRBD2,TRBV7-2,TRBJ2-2,ASILAGLAGESGELF
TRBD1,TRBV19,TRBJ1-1,ASSTEDRPNTEAF
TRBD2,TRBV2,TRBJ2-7,ASSIERESYEQY
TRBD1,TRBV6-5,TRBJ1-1,ASSYMGQGNTEAF
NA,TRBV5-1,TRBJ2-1,ASSLAGEKGREQF
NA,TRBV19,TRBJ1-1,ASSTQGVNTEAF
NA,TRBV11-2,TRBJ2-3,ASSFRTDTQY
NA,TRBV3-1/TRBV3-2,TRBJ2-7,ASSQGNYYEQY
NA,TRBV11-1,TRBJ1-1,ASSPQFNTEAF
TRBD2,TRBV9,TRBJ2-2,ASSISGSTSGELF
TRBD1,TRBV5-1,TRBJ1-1,ASSFRQGTDTEAF
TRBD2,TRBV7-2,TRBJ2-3,ASRRGLAGLTDTQY
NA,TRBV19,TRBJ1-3,ASSIRQGFSGNTIY
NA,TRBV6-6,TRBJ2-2,ASSFQGRWNTGELF
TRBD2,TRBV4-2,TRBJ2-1,ASSQGGLVYEQF
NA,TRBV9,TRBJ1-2,ASSVGGRGLNYGYT
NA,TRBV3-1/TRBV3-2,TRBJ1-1,ASSRLDRDTEAF
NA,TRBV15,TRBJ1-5,ATSRTGPNSNQPQH
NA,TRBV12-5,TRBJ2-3,ASGLYRASTDTQY
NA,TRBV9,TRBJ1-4,ASSPFQGPREKLF
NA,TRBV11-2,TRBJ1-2,ASSPGTGPYYGYT
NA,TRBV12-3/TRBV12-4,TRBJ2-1,ASSLAALRRF
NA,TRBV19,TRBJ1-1,ASSTRREGAF
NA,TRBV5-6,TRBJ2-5,ASSNTRTSRGTETQY
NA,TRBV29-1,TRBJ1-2,SDTRGDYGYT
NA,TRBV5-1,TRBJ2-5,ASSPDGEIQY
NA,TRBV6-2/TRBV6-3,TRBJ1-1,ASSYPTEAF
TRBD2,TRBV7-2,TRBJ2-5,ASSLGSSGGQETQY